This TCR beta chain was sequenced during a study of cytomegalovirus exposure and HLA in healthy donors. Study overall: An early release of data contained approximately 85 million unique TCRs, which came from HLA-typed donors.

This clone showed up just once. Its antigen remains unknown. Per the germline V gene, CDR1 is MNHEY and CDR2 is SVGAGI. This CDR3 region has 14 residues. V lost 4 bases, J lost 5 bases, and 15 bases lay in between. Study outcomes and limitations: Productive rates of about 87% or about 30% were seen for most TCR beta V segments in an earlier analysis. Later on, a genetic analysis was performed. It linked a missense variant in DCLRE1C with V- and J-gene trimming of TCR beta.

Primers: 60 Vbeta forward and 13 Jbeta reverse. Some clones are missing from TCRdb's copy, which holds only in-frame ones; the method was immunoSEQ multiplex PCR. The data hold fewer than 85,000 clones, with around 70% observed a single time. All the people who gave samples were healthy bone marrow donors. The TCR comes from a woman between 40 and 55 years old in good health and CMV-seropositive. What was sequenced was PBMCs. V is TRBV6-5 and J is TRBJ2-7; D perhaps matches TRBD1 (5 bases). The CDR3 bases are TGTGCCAGCAGTTCCCGGCCAGGGTGGAACGAGCAGTACTTC. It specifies CASSSRPGWNEQYF.